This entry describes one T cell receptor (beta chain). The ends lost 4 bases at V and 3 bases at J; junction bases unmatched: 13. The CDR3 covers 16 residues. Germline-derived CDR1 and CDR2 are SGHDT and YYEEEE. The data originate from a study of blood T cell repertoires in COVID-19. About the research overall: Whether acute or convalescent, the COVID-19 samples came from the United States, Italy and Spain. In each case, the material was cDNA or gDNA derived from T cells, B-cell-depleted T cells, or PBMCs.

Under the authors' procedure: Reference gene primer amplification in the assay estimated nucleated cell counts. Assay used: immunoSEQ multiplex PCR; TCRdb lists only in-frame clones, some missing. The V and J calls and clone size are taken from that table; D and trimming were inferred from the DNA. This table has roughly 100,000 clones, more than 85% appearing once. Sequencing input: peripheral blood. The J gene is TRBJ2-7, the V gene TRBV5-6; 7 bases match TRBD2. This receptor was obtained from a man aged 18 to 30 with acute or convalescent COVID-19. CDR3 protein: CASSLRDAGVRYEQYF. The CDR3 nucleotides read TGTGCCAGCAGCCTAAGGGACGCGGGAGTCCGCTACGAGCAGTACTTC.